These 14 T cell receptor beta chains were sequenced from one sample in a study of T cell repertoires in cytomegalovirus infection. TCRdb passed the reads through MiXCR, listing each CDR3 protein once. This table has approximately 590,000 distinct CDR3 sequences, under 45% appearing once. These TCRs' antigens remain unknown. The sequences come from cultured PBMCs, collected from culture after CMV antigen stimulation. These receptors originate from a human donor in good health (CMV status not recorded). Some clones in this sample may be carry-over from other donors' samples.

In its sample, this clonotype was seen once. J is TRBJ1-1 and V is TRBV7-2, with 7 bases that match TRBD1. J lost 7 bases, V lost 6 bases, and 14 bases had no gene match. The germline V gene encodes CDR1 SGHTA and CDR2 FQGNSA. CDR3 length: 15 amino acids. Here the CDR3 DNA reads TGTGCCAGCAGGCCCCAGGGGGGCCTCATGATTGAAGCTTTCTTT. Residues: CASRPQGGLMIEAFF.

The chain joins TRBV20-1 to TRBJ2-1, with D tentatively TRBD1 (6 bases). V shed 1 base and J shed 9 bases, with 10 bases lying between them. From germline, CDR1 is DFQATT and CDR2 SNEGSKA (reference sequence). CDR3 length: 12 residues. The CDR3 coding sequence is TGCAGTGCTAGAGCACTAGGGGGTGAGCAGTTCTTC. Translation: CSARALGGEQFF.

The rearrangement joins TRBV7-9 to TRBJ1-4; tentatively, D is TRBD1 (5 bases). The V and J ends lost 5 bases and 0 bases respectively, with 10 bases between them. The V gene's germline CDR1 is SEHNR and CDR2 FQNEAQ (reference sequence). This CDR3 contains 15 residues. CDR3 sequence: CASSQGKATNEKLFF. CDR3 bases: TGTGCCAGCAGCCAGGGAAAGGCAACTAATGAAAAACTGTTTTTT.

The rearrangement joins TRBV7-2 to TRBJ2-7, with TRBD2 as a possible D gene (6 bases). The V and J ends lost 0 bases and 3 bases respectively, with 9 bases between them. The CDR3 has 14 amino acids. Germline CDR1 is SGHTA and CDR2 is FQGNSA. The CDR3 reads CASSLAGLNYEQYF. The CDR3 DNA is TGTGCCAGCAGCTTAGCCGGACTAAACTACGAGCAGTACTTC.

This clonotype was seen just once. This rearrangement joins TRBV12-3 or TRBV12-4 to TRBJ2-3, with a tentative D call TRBD1 (6 bases). Trimming removed 5 bases at V and 0 bases at J, with 12 bases between. CDR3 length: 15 residues. CDR3 coding DNA: TGTGCCAGCAGTACCGGACAGCCTAGCACAGATACGCAGTATTTT. It codes for CASSTGQPSTDTQYF.

This clonotype was counted a few times. The gene calls are TRBV7-2 and TRBJ2-1; D gene ambiguous. Deletions cut 5 bases from V and 8 bases from J, with 10 bases between. The germline V gene encodes CDR1 SGHTA and CDR2 FQGNSA. The CDR3 has 12 amino acids. The chain's CDR3 is CASSRNSYEQFF. The CDR3 DNA is TGTGCCAGCAGCCGGAATAGCTATGAGCAGTTCTTC. The variable domain in full, with the rest retrieved from reference TRBV7-2 and TRBJ2-1, is GAGVSQSPSNKVTEKGKDVELRCDPISGHTALYWYRQSLGQGLEFLIYFQGNSAPDKSGLPSDRFSAERTGGSVSTLTIQRTQQEDSAVYLCASSRNSYEQFFGPGTRLTVL.

The chain is built from TRBV7-2 and TRBJ2-5; TRBD2 aligns across 7 bases. CDR3 size: 14 residues. The junction had 3 bases not matched to a gene; V was cut back by 4 bases and J by 1 base. Germline values: CDR1 SGHTA, CDR2 FQGNSA. The CDR3 reads CASSSLAVQETQYF. DNA for the CDR3: TGTGCCAGCAGCTCTCTAGCGGTCCAAGAGACCCAGTACTTC.

This clonotype was picked up one time. This chain connects TRBV19 to TRBJ2-3; the match to TRBD2 covers 7 bases. Germline values: CDR1 LNHDA, CDR2 SQIVND (reference sequence). J lost 6 bases, V lost 1 base, and 10 bases had no gene match. The CDR3 consists of 16 residues. CDR3 sequence reads: CASSIGRGTPLDTQYF. For the CDR3, the DNA is TGTGCCAGTAGTATAGGGCGGGGGACCCCCCTCGATACGCAGTATTTT.

The CDR3 sequence: CASSMRLAGSPDTQYF. For the CDR3, the DNA is TGTGCCAGCAGCATGCGACTAGCGGGCTCTCCAGATACGCAGTATTTT. The chain links TRBV11-2 to TRBJ2-3; 10 bases are a match to TRBD2. This CDR3 region has 16 residues. Germline trimming cut 5 bases from V and 4 bases from J; bases unmatched to any gene: 9. Germline values: CDR1 SGHAT, CDR2 FQNNGV.

This clonotype was picked up a small number of times. The chain couples TRBV7-2 to TRBJ2-2; unclear D gene. Looked up from germline, CDR1 is SGHTA and CDR2 is FQGNSA. The V and J ends lost 5 bases and 8 bases respectively, with 9 bases between them. The CDR3 contains 12 residues. DNA of the CDR3: TGTGCCAGCAGCCGCGATCAGGGGGAGCTGTTTTTT. Residues: CASSRDQGELFF.

This chain joins TRBV5-1 and TRBJ2-7; D may correspond to TRBD1 or TRBD2 (7 bases each). With 3 bases removed from V and 0 bases from J, the gap between germline ends came to 19 bases. There are 17 residues in the CDR3. The germline CDR1 and CDR2 sequences are SGHRS and YFSETQ. As DNA, the CDR3 is TGCGCCAGCAGCTCCGTCGCAGGGGGGGGAAGCTCCTACGAGCAGTACTTC. This codes for CASSSVAGGGSSYEQYF.

This clonotype was seen a handful of times. The V call is TRBV29-1, the J call TRBJ2-3; 10 bases are shared with TRBD2. Germline loops: CDR1 SQVTM, CDR2 ANQGSEA. This CDR3 comprises 15 residues. Unmatched junction bases numbered 5, after V lost 1 base and J lost 4 bases. In DNA, the CDR3 is TGCAGCGTTGAAGGAGGAACTAGCGGGGCAGATACGCAGTATTTT. This gives the protein CSVEGGTSGADTQYF.

The chain combines TRBV20-1 with TRBJ2-7, with 9 bases lining up with TRBD1. This CDR3 comprises 15 residues. V lost 4 bases to trimming and J lost 5 bases; unmatched junction nucleotides: 12. Germline lookup yields CDR1 DFQATT and CDR2 SNEGSKA (reference sequence). The DNA for the CDR3 is TGCAGTGCTAAGCCCGGGCTGACAGGGGGGGACGAGCAGTACTTC. As protein: CSAKPGLTGGDEQYF.

The CDR3 sequence: CASSLVLGAEQETQYF. The CDR3 DNA is TGTGCCAGCAGCTTAGTTTTGGGGGCGGAACAAGAGACCCAGTACTTC. J is TRBJ2-5 and V is TRBV11-1; possible D gene TRBD1, 6 bases. Germline V gene lookup returns CDR1 SGHAT and CDR2 FQDESV (reference sequence). The CDR3 covers 16 residues. V lost 1 base and J lost 2, with 14 bases in between.